The 10 T cell receptor beta chains presented below share a single source sample, sequenced in a study of shared clonotypes between healthy human individuals. The protocol was immunoSEQ multiplex PCR, while the TCRdb copy is restricted to in-frame clones and leaves out a portion. The table lists millions of clones, roughly 94% of them singletons. CD45RO negativity and positive selection for CCR7 defined naive CD8 cells, a population that excluded terminally differentiated effector memory CD45RA+ cells. Sample: naive CD8+ T cells sorted from blood. The receptors here all came from a man younger than 35 in good health.

Comments on this clone: Other nucleotide sequences from this sample produce the same CDR3. This chain connects TRBV5-1 to TRBJ2-7, with D hard to call. The CDR3 is 13 residues long. Looked up from germline, CDR1 is SGHRS and CDR2 is YFSETQ. The germline V and J ends were trimmed by 1 base and 1 base, with 6 bases remaining between them. The CDR3 protein is CASSLPPSYEQYF. CDR3 coding DNA: TGCGCCAGCAGCTTGCCGCCGTCCTACGAGCAGTACTTC.

The gene calls are TRBV5-6 and TRBJ1-1; TRBD1 might be the D (5 bases). The germline V and J ends were trimmed by 0 bases and 3 bases, with 9 bases remaining between them. The CDR3 contains 14 residues. Germline loops: CDR1 SGHDT, CDR2 YYEEEE. As DNA, the CDR3 is TGTGCCAGCAGCTTGGTGGGGACCTACACTGAAGCTTTCTTT. It yields the protein CASSLVGTYTEAFF.

The CDR3 DNA reads as TGTGCCAGCAGTGAAAGTATGGGGCCTGGGGCCAACGTCCTGACTTTC. Translated, it gives CASSESMGPGANVLTF. The V call is TRBV25-1, the J call TRBJ2-6, with a tentative D call TRBD1 (5 bases). Trimming pared 2 bases from V and 2 bases from J, leaving 10 bases between. Germline V CDR1 and CDR2: MGHDK, SYGVNS. This CDR3 region has 16 residues.

This chain joins TRBV11-2 and TRBJ2-7, with D possibly matching TRBD1 (5 bases). Germline V gene lookup returns CDR1 SGHAT and CDR2 FQNNGV. Trimming removed 4 bases from V and 0 bases from J, with 16 bases in between. The CDR3 runs 16 residues. The CDR3 loop is CASSYEQVSFSYEQYF. CDR3 nucleotide sequence: TGTGCCAGCAGCTATGAACAGGTTTCTTTCTCCTACGAGCAGTACTTC.

The chain recombines TRBV7-9 with TRBJ2-7; 8 positions agree with TRBD1. Germline-derived CDR1 and CDR2 are SEHNR and FQNEAQ (reference sequence). The CDR3 totals 14 residues. With 4 bases clipped from V and 5 bases from J, the junction kept 7 bases outside the gene matches. The CDR3 reads CASSSARQGHEQYF. The CDR3 DNA sequence: TGTGCCAGCAGCTCCGCGAGACAGGGGCACGAGCAGTACTTC.

The chain employs TRBV7-9 and TRBJ2-7; 10 nucleotides agree with TRBD1. Germline CDR1 SEHNR, CDR2 FQNEAQ (reference sequence). V was pared by 8 bases and J by 1 base, with 5 bases of the junction left unmatched. The CDR3 sequence is 14 residues long. Here the CDR3 DNA reads TGTGCCAGCGGACGGGACAGGGGATCCTACGAGCAGTACTTC. Protein: CASGRDRGSYEQYF.

The gene calls are TRBV4-3 and TRBJ1-2; tentative D call: TRBD1 (5 bases). Germline V gene data show CDR1 as LGHNA and CDR2 as YSLEER. The CDR3 runs to 15 residues. Trimming pared 0 bases from V and 3 bases from J, leaving 11 bases between. The CDR3 DNA is TGCGCCAGCAGCCAAGAGCCAGGGCTTCACTATGGCTACACCTTC. Translation: CASSQEPGLHYGYTF.

V usage is TRBV11-2 and J usage is TRBJ2-7, with TRBD2 matching 13 bases. V trimming: 7 bases; J trimming: 2 bases; junction bases outside the gene matches: 8. The CDR3 is 16 residues long. Germline loops: CDR1 SGHAT, CDR2 FQNNGV. In DNA, the CDR3 is TGTGCCAGCACGAAAACCGGGACTAGCGGGACCTACGAGCAGTACTTC. This codes for CASTKTGTSGTYEQYF.

This sequence joins TRBV5-6 and TRBJ2-7; no definite D call. Trimming took off 1 base at V and 6 bases at J, with 17 bases between the two ends. The CDR3 is 15 amino acids. Germline V gene data show CDR1 as SGHDT and CDR2 as YYEEEE. CDR3 DNA sequence: TGTGCCAGCAGCTTGTATAGGTCCTCAGCCGGCGAGCAGTACTTC. It translates to CASSLYRSSAGEQYF. The full variable domain, completed using reference TRBV5-6 and TRBJ2-7, is DAGVTQSPTHLIKTRGQQVTLRCSPKSGHDTVSWYQQALGQGPQFIFQYYEEEERQRGNFPDRFSGHQFPNYSSELNVNALLLGDSALYLCASSLYRSSAGEQYFGPGTRLTVT.

V usage is TRBV27 and J usage is TRBJ1-5; no definite D call. The germline V gene has CDR1 MNHEY and CDR2 SMNVEV (reference sequence). With 4 bases removed from V and 8 bases from J, the gap between germline ends came to 12 bases. This CDR3 has 13 residues. The chain's CDR3 is CASSSGPDEPQHF. The CDR3 DNA sequence: TGTGCCAGCAGTTCGGGCCCGGACGAGCCCCAGCATTTT.